This T cell receptor beta chain was sequenced during a study of response to subunit inactivated influenza vaccine. General study findings and limits: That few new T cells are recruited by each seasonal influenza vaccination was the authors' suggestion.

Using its own MiXCR run on the RT-PCR reads, TCRdb lists one record per CDR3 protein. The sample has around 320,000 distinct CDR3 sequences, approximately 23% seen once; the top ten hold around a tenth. CDR3 length equals 17 residues. V was trimmed by 5 bases and J by 6 bases, leaving 24 bases between them. Germline CDR1 and CDR2: MDHEN and SYDVKM. Of note for this clonotype: Its antigen is undetermined.

This TCR was recovered from a man aged 50 to 69 who received an inactivated influenza vaccine. V usage is TRBV28 and J usage is TRBJ2-3, with a possible D match to TRBD1 (6 bases). Material: PBMCs from blood, obtained approximately 20 months after vaccination. CDR3 sequence: CASSPGPGVADRDTQYF. CDR3 coding DNA: TGTGCCAGCAGTCCAGGCCCAGGGGTAGCCGACAGGGATACGCAGTATTTT.